This T cell receptor beta chain was identified during a study of cytomegalovirus exposure and HLA in healthy donors. Study summary: Sequencing of roughly 180 million T cells in an earlier analysis found more than 100 million unique TCR beta sequences.

Study findings and constraints: The classifier was said to identify cytomegalovirus status with high specificity and sensitivity. There were some public TCRs occurring in many donors, but most TCR sequences were rare.

Comments on this clone: Antigen specificity is unknown.

With 60 Vbeta and 13 Jbeta primers, the PCR was carried out. Profiling relied on immunoSEQ multiplex PCR, and the TCRdb table lists in-frame clones only, not all of them. This table has over 110,000 clones, over 75% appearing once. This clonotype originated in a male donor in good health and CMV-seronegative. Sequencing used PBMCs.

The DNA for the CDR3 is TGTGCCACCAGCAGAGGGGCAGGGGGTTTTGCAGATACGCAGTATTTT. Translated: CATSRGAGGFADTQYF. This chain uses TRBV15 with TRBJ2-3; TRBD1 matches 7 bases. J gave up 4 bases and V 1 base, and 8 bases lay outside the gene matches. Germline V gene sequence: CDR1 LNHNV, CDR2 YYDKDF (reference sequence). This CDR3 has 16 amino acids.